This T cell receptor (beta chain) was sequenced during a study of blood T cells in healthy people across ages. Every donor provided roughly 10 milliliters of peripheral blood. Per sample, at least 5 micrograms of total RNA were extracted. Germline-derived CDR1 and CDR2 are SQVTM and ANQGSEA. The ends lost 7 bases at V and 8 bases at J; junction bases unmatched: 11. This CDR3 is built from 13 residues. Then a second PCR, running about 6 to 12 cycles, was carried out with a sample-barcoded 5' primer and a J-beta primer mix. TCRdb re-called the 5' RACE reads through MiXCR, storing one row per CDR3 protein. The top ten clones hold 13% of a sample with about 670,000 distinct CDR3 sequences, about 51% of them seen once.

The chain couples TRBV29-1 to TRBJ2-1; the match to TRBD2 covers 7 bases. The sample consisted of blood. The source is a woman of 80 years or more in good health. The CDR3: CSGGGLPTDEQFF. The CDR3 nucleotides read TGCAGCGGGGGGGGACTACCCACGGATGAGCAGTTCTTC.